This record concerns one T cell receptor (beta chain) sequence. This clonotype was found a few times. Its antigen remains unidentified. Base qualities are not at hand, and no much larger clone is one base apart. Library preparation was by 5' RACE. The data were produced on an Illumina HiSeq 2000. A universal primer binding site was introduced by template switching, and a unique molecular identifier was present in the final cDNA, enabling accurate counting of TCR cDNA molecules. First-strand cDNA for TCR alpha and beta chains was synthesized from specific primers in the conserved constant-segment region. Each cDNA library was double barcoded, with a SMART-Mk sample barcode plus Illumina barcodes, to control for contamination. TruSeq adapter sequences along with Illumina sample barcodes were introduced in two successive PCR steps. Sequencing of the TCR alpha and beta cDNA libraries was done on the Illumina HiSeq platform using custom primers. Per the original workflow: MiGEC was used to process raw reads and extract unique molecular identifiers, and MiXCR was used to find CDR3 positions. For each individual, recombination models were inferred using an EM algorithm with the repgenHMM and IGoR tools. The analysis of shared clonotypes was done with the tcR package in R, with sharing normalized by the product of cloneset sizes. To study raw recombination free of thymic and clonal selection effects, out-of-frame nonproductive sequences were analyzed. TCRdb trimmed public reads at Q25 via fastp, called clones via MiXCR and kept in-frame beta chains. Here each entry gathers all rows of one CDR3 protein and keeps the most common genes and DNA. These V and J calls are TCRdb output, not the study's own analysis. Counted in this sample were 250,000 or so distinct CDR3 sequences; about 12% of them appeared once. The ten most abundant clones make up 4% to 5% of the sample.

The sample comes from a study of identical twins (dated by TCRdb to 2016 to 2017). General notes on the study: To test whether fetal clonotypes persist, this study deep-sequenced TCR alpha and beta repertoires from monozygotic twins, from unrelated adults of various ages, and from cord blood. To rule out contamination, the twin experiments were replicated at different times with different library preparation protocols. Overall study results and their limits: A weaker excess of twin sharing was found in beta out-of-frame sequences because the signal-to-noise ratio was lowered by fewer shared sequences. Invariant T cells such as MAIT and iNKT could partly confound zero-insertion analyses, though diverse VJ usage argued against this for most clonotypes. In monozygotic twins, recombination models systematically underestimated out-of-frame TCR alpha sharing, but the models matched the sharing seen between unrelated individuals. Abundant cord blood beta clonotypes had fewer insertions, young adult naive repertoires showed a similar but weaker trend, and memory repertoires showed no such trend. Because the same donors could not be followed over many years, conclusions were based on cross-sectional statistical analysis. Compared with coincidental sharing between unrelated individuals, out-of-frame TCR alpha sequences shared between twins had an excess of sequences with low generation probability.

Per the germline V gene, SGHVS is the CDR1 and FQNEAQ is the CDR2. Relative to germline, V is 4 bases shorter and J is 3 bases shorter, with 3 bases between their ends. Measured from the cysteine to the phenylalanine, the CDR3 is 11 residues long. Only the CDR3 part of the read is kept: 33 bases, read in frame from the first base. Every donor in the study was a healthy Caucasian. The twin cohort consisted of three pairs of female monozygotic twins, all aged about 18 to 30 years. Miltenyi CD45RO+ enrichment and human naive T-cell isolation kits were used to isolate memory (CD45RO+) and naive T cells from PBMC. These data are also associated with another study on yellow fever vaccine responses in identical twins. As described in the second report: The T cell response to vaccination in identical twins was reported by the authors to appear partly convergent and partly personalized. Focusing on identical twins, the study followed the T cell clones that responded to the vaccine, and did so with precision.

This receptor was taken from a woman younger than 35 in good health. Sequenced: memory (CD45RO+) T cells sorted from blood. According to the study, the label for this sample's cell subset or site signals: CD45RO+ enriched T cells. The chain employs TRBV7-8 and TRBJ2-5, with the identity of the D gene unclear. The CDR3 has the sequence CASSWEETQYF. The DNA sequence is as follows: TGTGCCAGCAGCTGGGAAGAGACCCAGTACTTC.